Shown below are 30 T cell receptor beta chains from a single sample sequenced in a study of cytomegalovirus exposure and HLA in healthy donors. A multiplex PCR was run with 60 Vbeta primers and 13 Jbeta primers. Method: immunoSEQ multiplex PCR; TCRdb's copy keeps in-frame clones and lacks some. Here the sample spans 180,000 or so clones, approximately 80% being singletons. The sample was PBMCs. The receptors shown here come from a girl between 10 and 17 years old in good health and CMV-seropositive.

This chain uses TRBV19 with TRBJ1-5, with D possibly TRBD1 on 6 matching bases. Per germline, CDR1 LNHDA and CDR2 SQIVND (reference sequence). The V end was cut by 5 bases, the J end by 6 bases, with 17 bases between. The CDR3 contains 15 residues. CDR3 residues: CASSAGGGWTQPQHF. The CDR3 region has the DNA TGTGCCAGTAGTGCGGGGGGCGGGTGGACTCAGCCCCAGCATTTT.

The chain combines TRBV28 with TRBJ1-2; tentatively, D is TRBD1 (5 bases). The CDR3 contains 13 residues. Trimming cost V 7 bases and J 7 bases, with 16 bases left between them. The germline V gene encodes CDR1 MDHEN and CDR2 SYDVKM. The DNA for the CDR3 is TGTGCCAGCACCCCAATCACAGGCTTTGGCTACACCTTC. This sequence encodes CASTPITGFGYTF.

The gene calls are TRBV12-5 and TRBJ2-7; 10 bases agree with TRBD1. Germline loops: CDR1 LGHNT, CDR2 FRNRAP. The V gene end was trimmed by 5 bases and the J gene end by 6 bases; junction bases not matched to a gene: 7. There are 14 residues in the CDR3. This CDR3 is CASGDWDRGAEQYF. CDR3 nucleotides: TGTGCTAGTGGTGATTGGGACAGGGGAGCCGAGCAGTACTTC.

V and J are TRBV19 and TRBJ2-2; weak D call: TRBD2 (7 bases). The germline V gene encodes CDR1 LNHDA and CDR2 SQIVND (reference sequence). With 3 bases removed from V and 7 bases from J, the gap between germline ends came to 15 bases. The CDR3 length is 15 residues. In DNA, the CDR3 is TGTGCCAGTAGTATTGCGGGGGCGTTAGACGGGGAGCTGTTTTTT. It is translated as CASSIAGALDGELFF.

The chain recombines TRBV4-1 with TRBJ1-1; 9 nucleotides line up with TRBD1. The CDR3 sequence is 15 residues long. The V gene end was trimmed by 3 bases and the J gene end by 1 base; junction bases not matched to a gene: 3. CDR1 MGHRA and CDR2 YSYEKL come from the germline V gene. Here the CDR3 reads CASSHGQGQNTEAFF. DNA of the CDR3: TGCGCCAGCAGCCACGGACAGGGGCAGAACACTGAAGCTTTCTTT.

The chain employs TRBV2 and TRBJ2-5, with D possibly matching TRBD1 (5 bases). Germline CDR1 SNHLY, CDR2 FYNNEI. Between the trimmed V and J ends, which lost 2 bases and 0 bases, there was a span of 10 bases. CDR3 size: 15 residues. The CDR3 DNA reads as TGTGCCAGCAGTGAACTCTCAGGGTACCAAGAGACCCAGTACTTC. Its translation is CASSELSGYQETQYF.

The chain has TRBV27 and TRBJ2-3; 10 bases align to TRBD2. This CDR3 is built from 24 residues. The V and J ends lost 0 bases and 8 bases, in that order; junction bases with no gene match: 32. Germline CDR1 and CDR2: MNHEY and SMNVEV (reference sequence). CDR3 sequence reads: CASSLSFRGFSGLAANKAAGTQYF. CDR3 coding DNA: TGTGCCAGCAGTTTATCTTTCCGGGGGTTCTCAGGACTAGCGGCAAACAAGGCGGCTGGTACGCAGTATTTT.

V gene TRBV4-1 combines with J gene TRBJ1-2; perhaps TRBD1 as D (6 bases). The germline gives CDR1 MGHRA, CDR2 YSYEKL. The CDR3 consists of 15 residues. V was trimmed by 5 bases and J by 4 bases, leaving 17 bases between them. The CDR3 spells CASSTTGGKGYGYTF. The CDR3 region has the DNA TGCGCCAGCAGCACGACAGGAGGTAAAGGCTATGGCTACACCTTC.

The rearrangement joins TRBV6-5 to TRBJ1-2; no definite D call. Germline CDR1 reads MNHEY; CDR2 reads SVGAGI. This CDR3 is 14 amino acids long. V was shortened by 2 bases and J by 8 bases, with 15 bases between the two germline ends. In nucleotides, the CDR3 is TGTGCCAGCAGTTACGAATCTTCGGGGTTAGGCTACACCTTC. This sequence encodes CASSYESSGLGYTF.

The rearrangement links TRBV5-1 to TRBJ1-2; maybe TRBD1 (5 bases). The CDR3 has 14 residues. V lost 0 bases and J lost 6, with 12 bases in between. Germline V gene lookup returns CDR1 SGHRS and CDR2 YFSETQ. CDR3 nucleotides: TGCGCCAGCAGCTTGGCGGGGGGAAGGGATGGCTACACCTTC. Translating it yields CASSLAGGRDGYTF.

This chain uses TRBV19 with TRBJ2-7; possibly TRBD1 for D (6 bases). Germline V gene data show CDR1 as LNHDA and CDR2 as SQIVND (reference sequence). Trimming stripped 6 bases from V and 2 bases from J, with 14 bases between. The CDR3 length is 14 residues. The CDR3 region has the DNA TGTGCCAGTAGACCAACAGGGTCCACCTACGAGCAGTACTTC. The encoded protein is CASRPTGSTYEQYF.

This chain links TRBV15 with TRBJ2-1; D gene unclear. The V gene's germline CDR1 is LNHNV and CDR2 YYDKDF (reference sequence). The CDR3 length is 15 residues. Trimming stripped 1 base from V and 9 bases from J, with 16 bases between. In DNA form, the CDR3 reads TGTGCCACCAGCAGAGCCCGCGGAATCCCGGGTGAGCAGTTCTTC. Its translation is CATSRARGIPGEQFF. The variable domain in full, with the rest retrieved from reference TRBV15 and TRBJ2-1, is DAMVIQNPRYQVTQFGKPVTLSCSQTLNHNVMYWYQQKSSQAPKLLFHYYDKDFNNEADTPDNFQSRRPNTSFCFLDIRSPGLGDTAMYLCATSRARGIPGEQFFGPGTRLTVL.

The chain joins TRBV7-2 to TRBJ2-1, with 8 bases lining up with TRBD1. V lost 5 bases to trimming and J lost 2 bases; unmatched junction nucleotides: 5. The germline gives CDR1 SGHTA, CDR2 FQGNSA. The CDR3 loop spans 15 amino acids. CDR3 sequence: CASSLGQGPYNEQFF. In nucleotides, the CDR3 is TGTGCCAGCAGCCTCGGACAGGGCCCCTACAATGAGCAGTTCTTC.

This clone appeared a few times. The chain is built from TRBV29-1 and TRBJ1-1, with 8 bases that match TRBD1. This CDR3 has 13 residues. Germline CDR1 reads SQVTM; CDR2 reads ANQGSEA. Unmatched junction bases numbered 8, after V lost 3 bases and J lost 8 bases. The CDR3 sequence is CSVESTGVSEAFF. Here the CDR3 DNA reads TGCAGCGTTGAGTCGACAGGGGTCTCGGAAGCTTTCTTT. Variable domain in full (rest from reference TRBV29-1 and TRBJ1-1): SAVISQKPSRDICQRGTSLTIQCQVDSQVTMMFWYRQQPGQSLTLIATANQGSEATYESGFVIDKFPISRPNLTFSTLTVSNMSPEDSSIYLCSVESTGVSEAFFGQGTRLTVV.

This chain joins TRBV9 and TRBJ2-3; no clear D gene. The CDR3 is 14 amino acids. CDR1 is SGDLS and CDR2 is YYNGEE in the germline V gene. Trimming took off 2 bases at V and 0 bases at J, with 7 bases between the two ends. The CDR3 DNA reads as TGTGCCAGCAGCGTTACTTCTAGCACAGATACGCAGTATTTT. Translating it yields CASSVTSSTDTQYF.

This CDR3 reads CASSPRETQYF. CDR3 DNA sequence: TGTGCCAGCTCACCCCGAGAGACCCAGTACTTC. The chain recombines TRBV18 with TRBJ2-5; D is unclear. The CDR3 length is 11 residues. V shed 3 bases and J shed 4 bases, with 3 bases lying between them. CDR1 is KGHSH and CDR2 is LQKENI in the germline V gene.

The chain links TRBV7-9 to TRBJ1-4; D gene ambiguous. Germline assignment: CDR1 SEHNR and CDR2 FQNEAQ (reference sequence). The germline V and J ends were trimmed by 6 bases and 7 bases, with 21 bases remaining between them. The CDR3 spans 16 residues. The CDR3 loop is CASSIPTSAAREKLFF. The CDR3 bases are TGTGCCAGCAGTATTCCCACCTCGGCGGCTCGTGAAAAACTGTTTTTT.

This clone was counted once. The V and J genes are TRBV6-5 and TRBJ2-2; perhaps TRBD2 as D (6 bases). This CDR3 has 15 residues. Trimming took 8 bases from V and 5 from J, leaving 18 bases between them. Germline values: CDR1 MNHEY, CDR2 SVGAGI. This CDR3 is CASRSGALGTGELFF. The DNA for the CDR3 is TGTGCCAGCCGATCGGGAGCCCTGGGGACCGGGGAGCTGTTTTTT.

The chain has TRBV5-6 and TRBJ2-2; TRBD1 matches at 9 bases. CDR3 length: 15 amino acids. Germline V gives CDR1 SGHDT, CDR2 YYEEEE. Losses at the gene ends were 2 bases for V and 6 bases for J; bases not matched to a gene: 5. CDR3 loop: CASSFGDREAGELFF. CDR3 in DNA: TGTGCCAGCAGCTTCGGGGACAGGGAGGCCGGGGAGCTGTTTTTT. Full variable domain (missing parts from reference TRBV5-6 and TRBJ2-2): DAGVTQSPTHLIKTRGQQVTLRCSPKSGHDTVSWYQQALGQGPQFIFQYYEEEERQRGNFPDRFSGHQFPNYSSELNVNALLLGDSALYLCASSFGDREAGELFFGEGSRLTVL.

The rearrangement uses TRBV29-1 and TRBJ1-1; TRBD1 might be the D (5 bases). Germline lookup yields CDR1 SQVTM and CDR2 ANQGSEA. Trimming removed 6 bases at V and 0 bases at J, with 11 bases between. The CDR3 is made up of 13 amino acids. This CDR3 reads CSVAGHMNTEAFF. The DNA for the CDR3 is TGCAGCGTGGCTGGACACATGAACACTGAAGCTTTCTTT. Based on the CDR3 plus reference TRBV29-1 and TRBJ1-1, the full variable domain is SAVISQKPSRDICQRGTSLTIQCQVDSQVTMMFWYRQQPGQSLTLIATANQGSEATYESGFVIDKFPISRPNLTFSTLTVSNMSPEDSSIYLCSVAGHMNTEAFFGQGTRLTVV.

CDR3 sequence reads: CASSPGLLTGELFF. For the CDR3, the DNA is TGCGCCAGCAGCCCGGGACTCCTCACCGGGGAGCTGTTTTTT. The chain recombines TRBV5-1 with TRBJ2-2; D might be TRBD2 (6 bases). Germline V CDR1 and CDR2: SGHRS, YFSETQ. The CDR3 covers 14 residues. The V gene lost 4 bases and the J gene lost 4 bases, with 11 bases spanning the gap.

The chain uses TRBV2 and TRBJ1-2, with 7 bases fitting TRBD1. Germline assignment: CDR1 SNHLY and CDR2 FYNNEI. The J segment lost 5 bases and the V segment lost 11 bases, leaving 8 bases of the junction unmatched. The CDR3 length is 12 residues. This chain's CDR3 is CAARDSGYGYTF. Here the CDR3 DNA reads TGTGCCGCCCGGGACAGCGGATATGGCTACACCTTC.

The chain couples TRBV10-1 to TRBJ2-3; D perhaps matches TRBD2 (5 bases). This CDR3 contains 14 residues. V shed 3 bases and J shed 8 bases, with 15 bases lying between them. Germline CDR1 WNHNN, CDR2 SYGVQD (reference sequence). The DNA of the CDR3 is TGCGCCAGCAGTGAACATAGCGCCCTATCTACGCAGTATTTT. Its translation: CASSEHSALSTQYF.

This chain uses TRBV5-6 with TRBJ1-1, with D perhaps TRBD1 (6 bases). V was cut by 4 bases and J by 4 bases, with 11 bases left in between. The CDR3 is made up of 13 amino acids. Germline V CDR1 and CDR2: SGHDT, YYEEEE. In nucleotides, the CDR3 is TGTGCCAGCAGCCAGGGACAATTCACTGAAGCTTTCTTT. Protein product: CASSQGQFTEAFF.

The chain combines TRBV10-3 with TRBJ2-2; 9 bases are a match to TRBD1. There are 15 residues in the CDR3. Germline assignment: CDR1 ENHRY and CDR2 SYGVKD. With 10 bases clipped from V and 4 bases from J, the junction kept 10 bases outside the gene matches. The CDR3: CATLPGQGPTGELFF. The CDR3 DNA reads TGTGCCACGCTACCGGGACAGGGCCCCACCGGGGAGCTGTTTTTT.

This sequence joins TRBV5-1 and TRBJ2-2; 7 bases fit TRBD1. V lost 4 bases to trimming and J lost 4 bases; unmatched junction nucleotides: 13. The CDR3 contains 17 residues. Germline CDR1 SGHRS, CDR2 YFSETQ. CDR3 loop: CASSLPHPGQFTGELFF. The CDR3 DNA reads TGCGCCAGCAGCCTCCCTCATCCGGGACAGTTCACCGGGGAGCTGTTTTTT.

Only one count was recorded for this clone. The chain joins TRBV6-6 to TRBJ2-7; a possible D gene is TRBD2 (6 bases). Between the trimmed V and J ends, which lost 6 bases and 3 bases, there was a span of 12 bases. The germline CDR1 and CDR2 sequences are MNHNY and SVGAGI (reference sequence). The CDR3 contains 13 residues. CDR3 DNA: TGTGCCAGCAGACGCGGGACCTACTACGAGCAGTACTTC. Amino acids: CASRRGTYYEQYF.

The chain is built from TRBV27 and TRBJ2-7; 11 bases align to TRBD2. Trimming took 6 bases from V and 2 from J; bases not matched to a gene: 3. This CDR3 has 14 amino acids. CDR1 and CDR2 (germline): MNHEY, SMNVEV (reference sequence). CDR3 nucleotide sequence: TGTGCCAGCAGCACTAGCGGGGGACCCTACGAGCAGTACTTC. Protein product: CASSTSGGPYEQYF.

The chain couples TRBV7-2 to TRBJ1-1; unclear D gene. The CDR3 sequence is 16 residues long. Germline V CDR1 and CDR2: SGHTA, FQGNSA. V dropped 5 bases and J dropped 1 base, with 17 bases sitting between them. The CDR3: CASSPITVPRNTEAFF. CDR3 DNA: TGTGCCAGCAGCCCCATCACGGTACCCCGGAACACTGAAGCTTTCTTT.

The rearrangement joins TRBV16 to TRBJ1-2, with 9 bases fitting TRBD1. CDR3 length equals 17 residues. Germline-derived CDR1 and CDR2 are KGHSY and FQNENV. The V gene end was trimmed by 2 bases and the J gene end by 14 bases; junction bases not matched to a gene: 21. CDR3 sequence: CASSQASFLRDRAFWTF. DNA for the CDR3: TGTGCCAGCAGCCAAGCCTCCTTCCTCCGGGACAGGGCGTTTTGGACCTTC. Looking up the rest from reference TRBV16 and TRBJ1-2 gives the full variable domain: GEEVAQTPKHLVRGEGQKAKLYCAPIKGHSYVFWYQQVLKNEFKFLISFQNENVFDETGMPKERFSAKCLPNSPCSLEIQATKLEDSAVYFCASSQASFLRDRAFWTFGSGTRLTVV.